A selection of T cell receptor beta chains follows, all from one sample in a study of shared clonotypes between healthy human individuals. Sequencing was performed with immunoSEQ multiplex PCR; in TCRdb, only in-frame clones are kept and a portion is missing. The data contain 450,000 to 650,000 clones, around 77% of them seen just once; the ten biggest clones take up around 12%. Sample: PBMCs. Receptor source: a woman between 40 and 55 years old in good health. Some clones in this sample may be carry-over from other donors' samples. The CDR3 runs from the conserved cysteine through the conserved F or W. D genes are given only for firm matches. Size values are once, few and many counts, or a class for expanded clones, and some rows have none.

clone size: NA
D gene: NA
J gene: TRBJ2-1
V gene: TRBV5-1
CDR3 protein: CASSSDGNNEQFF
CDR3 DNA: TGCGCCAGCAGCTCGGATGGCAACAATGAGCAGTTCTTC

clone size: few
D gene: NA
J gene: TRBJ1-1
V gene: TRBV11-3
CDR3 protein: CASSLWGDTEAFF
CDR3 DNA: TGTGCCAGCAGCTTGTGGGGGGATACTGAAGCTTTCTTT

clone size: NA
D gene: NA
J gene: TRBJ2-1
V gene: TRBV7-2
CDR3 protein: CASSLPSREPLQFF
CDR3 DNA: TGTGCCAGCAGCTTACCCTCCCGGGAGCCCTTACAGTTCTTC

clone size: once
D gene: NA
J gene: TRBJ2-5
V gene: TRBV28
CDR3 protein: CASSLVGALETQYF
CDR3 DNA: TGTGCCAGCAGTTTAGTGGGAGCCCTGGAGACCCAGTACTTC

clone size: NA
D gene: NA
J gene: TRBJ1-2
V gene: TRBV11-2
CDR3 protein: CASSLDGGREYGYTF
CDR3 DNA: TGTGCCAGCAGCTTAGACGGAGGGAGGGAGTATGGCTACACCTTC

clone size: NA
D gene: NA
J gene: TRBJ1-1
V gene: TRBV11-2
CDR3 protein: CASSLAAGGNTEAFF
CDR3 DNA: TGTGCCAGCAGCTTAGCCGCGGGTGGGAACACTGAAGCTTTCTTT

clone size: NA
D gene: NA
J gene: TRBJ2-5
V gene: TRBV6-1
CDR3 protein: CASSPSDETQYF
CDR3 DNA: TGTGCCAGCAGCCCCTCAGACGAGACCCAGTACTTC

clone size: NA
D gene: TRBD2
J gene: TRBJ2-1
V gene: TRBV11-3
CDR3 protein: CASSSGTSGRANEQFF
CDR3 DNA: TGTGCCAGCAGCTCCGGGACTAGCGGGAGGGCCAATGAGCAGTTCTTC

clone size: NA
D gene: TRBD2
J gene: TRBJ2-2
V gene: TRBV4-1
CDR3 protein: CASSLQGGGDTGELFF
CDR3 DNA: TGCGCCAGCAGCCTCCAGGGCGGGGGGGACACCGGGGAGCTGTTTTTT

clone size: NA
D gene: NA
J gene: TRBJ2-3
V gene: TRBV9
CDR3 protein: CASSVNSWTDTQYF
CDR3 DNA: TGTGCCAGCAGCGTAAATAGTTGGACAGATACGCAGTATTTT

clone size: NA
D gene: TRBD1
J gene: TRBJ2-7
V gene: TRBV5-1
CDR3 protein: CASSLEQGAYEQYF
CDR3 DNA: TGCGCCAGCAGCTTGGAACAGGGGGCCTACGAGCAGTACTTC

clone size: NA
D gene: TRBD2
J gene: TRBJ2-5
V gene: TRBV5-1
CDR3 protein: CASSLSGAQETQYF
CDR3 DNA: TGCGCCAGCAGCCTAAGCGGGGCACAAGAGACCCAGTACTTC

clone size: NA
D gene: NA
J gene: TRBJ1-1
V gene: TRBV28
CDR3 protein: CASSLTEGNTEAFF
CDR3 DNA: TGTGCCAGCAGTTTAACGGAAGGGAACACTGAAGCTTTCTTT

clone size: NA
D gene: TRBD2
J gene: TRBJ2-1
V gene: TRBV4-2
CDR3 protein: CASSQTSGRDNEQFF
CDR3 DNA: TGTGCCAGCAGCCAAACTAGCGGGAGAGACAATGAGCAGTTCTTC

clone size: many
D gene: NA
J gene: TRBJ1-4
V gene: TRBV2
CDR3 protein: CASSAGRLFF
CDR3 DNA: TGTGCCAGCAGTGCAGGACGACTGTTTTTT

clone size: NA
D gene: TRBD1
J gene: TRBJ2-7
V gene: TRBV11-2
CDR3 protein: CASSDGTGVFYEQYF
CDR3 DNA: TGTGCCAGCAGCGACGGGACAGGGGTTTTCTACGAGCAGTACTTC

clone size: once
D gene: NA
J gene: TRBJ2-5
V gene: TRBV2
CDR3 protein: CASSVLETVETQYF
CDR3 DNA: TGTGCCAGCAGTGTATTGGAGACAGTAGAGACCCAGTACTTC

clone size: NA
D gene: NA
J gene: TRBJ1-1
V gene: TRBV6-1
CDR3 protein: CASSDPPTSDTEAFF
CDR3 DNA: TGTGCCAGCAGTGACCCCCCGACCTCGGACACTGAAGCTTTCTTT

clone size: few
D gene: NA
J gene: TRBJ2-6
V gene: TRBV5-1
CDR3 protein: CASSLYEGPGANVLTF
CDR3 DNA: TGCGCCAGCAGCTTGTACGAGGGCCCTGGGGCCAACGTCCTGACTTTC

clone size: NA
D gene: NA
J gene: TRBJ2-7
V gene: TRBV9
CDR3 protein: CASSPRRDIPYEQYF
CDR3 DNA: TGTGCCAGCAGCCCCCGCCGGGACATTCCCTACGAGCAGTACTTC

clone size: few
D gene: NA
J gene: TRBJ1-6
V gene: TRBV4-1
CDR3 protein: CASSQGSSYNSPLHF
CDR3 DNA: TGCGCCAGCAGCCAAGGGAGCTCCTATAATTCACCCCTCCACTTT

clone size: NA
D gene: NA
J gene: TRBJ2-1
V gene: TRBV4-3
CDR3 protein: CASSQDFEGEQFF
CDR3 DNA: TGCGCCAGCAGCCAAGATTTCGAGGGAGAGCAGTTCTTC

clone size: NA
D gene: TRBD1
J gene: TRBJ1-4
V gene: TRBV25-1
CDR3 protein: CASSESVGQASNEKLFF
CDR3 DNA: TGTGCCAGCAGTGAATCCGTAGGACAGGCCTCTAATGAAAAACTGTTTTTT

clone size: NA
D gene: NA
J gene: TRBJ1-4
V gene: TRBV7-2
CDR3 protein: CASSLAGTNEKLFF
CDR3 DNA: TGTGCCAGCAGCTTAGCAGGGACTAATGAAAAACTGTTTTTT

clone size: NA
D gene: NA
J gene: TRBJ2-3
V gene: TRBV2
CDR3 protein: CARFGAIGTDTQYF
CDR3 DNA: TGTGCCAGGTTCGGAGCAATCGGCACAGATACGCAGTATTTT

clone size: many
D gene: TRBD2
J gene: TRBJ2-3
V gene: TRBV5-1
CDR3 protein: CASSLAGGRGADTQYF
CDR3 DNA: TGCGCCAGCAGCTTGGCCGGCGGGAGGGGGGCAGATACGCAGTATTTT

clone size: NA
D gene: TRBD1
J gene: TRBJ2-1
V gene: TRBV25-1
CDR3 protein: CASSAGGAASGEQFF
CDR3 DNA: TGTGCCAGCAGTGCAGGGGGCGCGGCATCTGGGGAGCAGTTCTTC

clone size: NA
D gene: NA
J gene: TRBJ2-2
V gene: TRBV7-2
CDR3 protein: CASSLSRIGELFF
CDR3 DNA: TGTGCCAGCAGCTTATCAAGGATCGGGGAGCTGTTTTTT

clone size: NA
D gene: TRBD1
J gene: TRBJ2-5
V gene: TRBV29-1
CDR3 protein: CSVQKTGQGLSKQYF
CDR3 DNA: TGCAGCGTCCAGAAGACGGGACAGGGTTTGAGTAAGCAGTACTTC

clone size: NA
D gene: NA
J gene: TRBJ1-4
V gene: TRBV28
CDR3 protein: CASSPFGGVEKLFF
CDR3 DNA: TGTGCCAGCAGCCCATTTGGTGGGGTAGAAAAACTGTTTTTT

clone size: NA
D gene: NA
J gene: TRBJ1-2
V gene: TRBV7-2
CDR3 protein: CASSLGLGSYGYTF
CDR3 DNA: TGTGCCAGCAGCTTAGGGCTGGGGTCCTATGGCTACACCTTC

clone size: NA
D gene: NA
J gene: TRBJ1-3
V gene: TRBV6-1
CDR3 protein: CASSHRQARNTIYF
CDR3 DNA: TGTGCCAGCAGTCACCGACAGGCTCGAAACACCATATATTTT

clone size: NA
D gene: TRBD1
J gene: TRBJ1-2
V gene: TRBV5-1
CDR3 protein: CASSDITGGRARGYTF
CDR3 DNA: TGCGCCAGCAGCGATATAACAGGGGGCCGAGCGCGTGGCTACACCTTC

clone size: NA
D gene: NA
J gene: TRBJ2-7
V gene: TRBV28
CDR3 protein: CASSEGTYEQYF
CDR3 DNA: TGTGCCAGCAGTGAGGGTACCTACGAGCAGTACTTC

clone size: NA
D gene: NA
J gene: TRBJ2-2
V gene: TRBV6-6
CDR3 protein: CASTPISANTGELFF
CDR3 DNA: TGTGCCAGCACCCCCATTTCAGCGAACACCGGGGAGCTGTTTTTT

clone size: NA
D gene: TRBD2
J gene: TRBJ2-1
V gene: TRBV6-5
CDR3 protein: CASALAGGGDEQFF
CDR3 DNA: TGTGCCAGCGCTTTAGCGGGAGGTGGGGATGAGCAGTTCTTC

clone size: NA
D gene: NA
J gene: TRBJ2-6
V gene: TRBV10-2
CDR3 protein: CASSPSAAGANVLTF
CDR3 DNA: TGCGCCAGCAGTCCCTCCGCGGCTGGGGCCAACGTCCTGACTTTC

clone size: NA
D gene: NA
J gene: TRBJ2-3
V gene: TRBV6-6
CDR3 protein: CASSYSMWGGPDTQYF
CDR3 DNA: TGTGCCAGCAGTTACTCGATGTGGGGGGGCCCAGATACGCAGTATTTT

clone size: NA
D gene: NA
J gene: TRBJ1-5
V gene: TRBV5-6
CDR3 protein: CASSIAGGIDQPQHF
CDR3 DNA: TGTGCCAGCAGCATCGCTGGGGGTATCGATCAGCCCCAGCATTTT

clone size: NA
D gene: NA
J gene: TRBJ1-2
V gene: TRBV28
CDR3 protein: CASRGRERYGYTF
CDR3 DNA: TGTGCCAGCAGGGGCAGGGAAAGGTATGGCTACACCTTC

clone size: NA
D gene: TRBD2
J gene: TRBJ2-7
V gene: TRBV7-2
CDR3 protein: CASSHTSGLYEQYF
CDR3 DNA: TGTGCCAGCAGCCATACTAGCGGCCTCTACGAGCAGTACTTC

clone size: NA
D gene: TRBD2
J gene: TRBJ2-1
V gene: TRBV5-4
CDR3 protein: CASSRRASGGFYNEQFF
CDR3 DNA: TGTGCCAGCAGCCGTCGGGCTAGCGGAGGGTTCTACAATGAGCAGTTCTTC

clone size: NA
D gene: TRBD1
J gene: TRBJ1-1
V gene: TRBV6-5
CDR3 protein: CASSSTTGQAFF
CDR3 DNA: TGTGCCAGCAGTTCGACGACAGGGCAAGCTTTCTTT

clone size: NA
D gene: NA
J gene: TRBJ2-7
V gene: TRBV28
CDR3 protein: CASSPPSYEQYF
CDR3 DNA: TGTGCCAGCAGTCCCCCCAGTTACGAGCAGTACTTC

clone size: NA
D gene: NA
J gene: TRBJ2-7
V gene: TRBV18
CDR3 protein: CASSLTMGTPPGEQYF
CDR3 DNA: TGTGCCAGCTCCTTGACAATGGGGACGCCCCCGGGGGAGCAGTACTTC

clone size: NA
D gene: TRBD1
J gene: TRBJ1-2
V gene: TRBV27
CDR3 protein: CASSPRQGNGYTF
CDR3 DNA: TGTGCCAGCAGTCCGCGACAGGGGAATGGCTACACCTTC